These T cell receptor beta chains were read from a single sample in a study of blood T cell repertoires in COVID-19. The protocol was immunoSEQ multiplex PCR, while the TCRdb copy is restricted to in-frame clones and leaves out a portion. This table has approximately 100,000 clones, 80% to 90% appearing once. The sample comprised PBMCs or T cells enriched from blood (not recorded which). The source is a woman aged 45-60 years who had recovered from COVID-19. The CDR3 runs from the conserved cysteine through the conserved F or W. The D gene is left open where the match is weak. A row's size may be missing; if present it is once, few, many or a size class.

j_gene: TRBJ2-5; abundance: .; v_gene: TRBV10-3; d_gene: .; CDR3nt: TGTGCCATCAGTGAACACAGCCAAGAGACCCAGTACTTC; CDR3aa: CAISEHSQETQYF
j_gene: TRBJ1-1; abundance: .; v_gene: TRBV25-1; d_gene: .; CDR3nt: TGTGCCAGCAGTGTACAGGGCTGGGTGGCTTTCTTT; CDR3aa: CASSVQGWVAFF
j_gene: TRBJ2-7; abundance: .; v_gene: TRBV19; d_gene: .; CDR3nt: TGTGCCAGTAGCAGACTTAGGACAGCCGCGCACGAGCAGTACTTC; CDR3aa: CASSRLRTAAHEQYF
j_gene: TRBJ1-1; abundance: .; v_gene: TRBV30; d_gene: .; CDR3nt: TGTGCCTGGGCAGTCCAGGGTGGGAGGCCTGAAGCTTTCTTT; CDR3aa: CAWAVQGGRPEAFF
j_gene: TRBJ2-7; abundance: .; v_gene: TRBV27; d_gene: TRBD2; CDR3nt: TGTGCCAGCAGTTTATCGCGGGGGATGTACTCCTACGAGCAGTACTTC; CDR3aa: CASSLSRGMYSYEQYF
j_gene: TRBJ2-1; abundance: .; v_gene: TRBV11-2; d_gene: .; CDR3nt: TGTGCCAGCAGCTTGATTGCAGGTCGCAATGAGCAGTTCTTC; CDR3aa: CASSLIAGRNEQFF
j_gene: TRBJ1-5; abundance: .; v_gene: TRBV15; d_gene: TRBD1; CDR3nt: TGTGCCACCAGCAGGCCCTTTCCAGGGGGTATCAATCAGCCCCAGCATTTT; CDR3aa: CATSRPFPGGINQPQHF
j_gene: TRBJ1-1; abundance: .; v_gene: TRBV5-1; d_gene: .; CDR3nt: TGCGCCAGCAGCTTGGAGCGGTACGGGGTTTTAGGTGAAGCTTTCTTT; CDR3aa: CASSLERYGVLGEAFF
j_gene: TRBJ2-3; abundance: .; v_gene: TRBV2; d_gene: .; CDR3nt: TGTGCCAGCAGTGGGGGAACGGGGGATACGCAGTATTTT; CDR3aa: CASSGGTGDTQYF
j_gene: TRBJ1-1; abundance: .; v_gene: TRBV10-3; d_gene: TRBD1; CDR3nt: TGTGCCATCTTACCGGACAGGGGTATGTTTAGCACTGAAGCTTTCTTT; CDR3aa: CAILPDRGMFSTEAFF
j_gene: TRBJ2-3; abundance: once; v_gene: TRBV19; d_gene: .; CDR3nt: TGTGCCAGTAGTACCGGACAGTTCACAGATACGCAGTATTTT; CDR3aa: CASSTGQFTDTQYF
j_gene: TRBJ1-2; abundance: .; v_gene: TRBV6-5; d_gene: .; CDR3nt: TGTGCCAGCAGTACTGACGGAGCTAACTATGGCTACACCTTC; CDR3aa: CASSTDGANYGYTF
j_gene: TRBJ2-1; abundance: .; v_gene: TRBV11-3; d_gene: TRBD2; CDR3nt: TGTGCCAGCAGCTTAAGCCCGACTAGCGGGAGGGGTGAGCAGTTCTTC; CDR3aa: CASSLSPTSGRGEQFF
j_gene: TRBJ1-4; abundance: .; v_gene: TRBV30; d_gene: TRBD1; CDR3nt: TGTGCCTGGAGTGTACTGAACCAGGGGGGCAGCGAACTGTTTTTT; CDR3aa: CAWSVLNQGGSELFF
j_gene: TRBJ2-5; abundance: .; v_gene: TRBV7-3; d_gene: .; CDR3nt: TGTGCCAGCAGCTTAGGCCTGGGCGTGAGCCAAGAGACCCAGTACTTC; CDR3aa: CASSLGLGVSQETQYF
j_gene: TRBJ1-5; abundance: .; v_gene: TRBV19; d_gene: TRBD1; CDR3nt: TGTGCCAGTAGTAAAACAGGGGGCAGGTTGAGCAATCAGCCCCAGCATTTT; CDR3aa: CASSKTGGRLSNQPQHF
j_gene: TRBJ2-5; abundance: .; v_gene: TRBV19; d_gene: .; CDR3nt: TGTGCCAGTAGTCTTAGCTCCCCCGAGACCCAGTACTTC; CDR3aa: CASSLSSPETQYF
j_gene: TRBJ2-2; abundance: .; v_gene: TRBV5-1; d_gene: TRBD2; CDR3nt: TGCGCCAGCAGCTGGGGACTAGCGGGAAGCACCGGGGAGCTGTTTTTT; CDR3aa: CASSWGLAGSTGELFF
j_gene: TRBJ2-7; abundance: .; v_gene: TRBV11-2; d_gene: .; CDR3nt: TGTGCCAGCAGCCTGACACACTACGAGCAGTACTTC; CDR3aa: CASSLTHYEQYF
j_gene: TRBJ2-2; abundance: .; v_gene: TRBV20-1; d_gene: TRBD2; CDR3nt: TGCAGTGCTAGTTCTCTAGCGGGAGGGCCGGTGAACACCGGGGAGCTGTTTTTT; CDR3aa: CSASSLAGGPVNTGELFF
j_gene: TRBJ1-4; abundance: .; v_gene: TRBV10-2; d_gene: .; CDR3nt: TGCGCCAGCAGCGATCCCCCGGGGTCGGATGAAAAACTGTTTTTT; CDR3aa: CASSDPPGSDEKLFF
j_gene: TRBJ1-1; abundance: once; v_gene: TRBV4-1; d_gene: .; CDR3nt: TGCGCCAGCAGCCTCCAGGGTAATGTGAACACTGAAGCTTTCTTT; CDR3aa: CASSLQGNVNTEAFF
j_gene: TRBJ1-1; abundance: .; v_gene: TRBV5-4; d_gene: TRBD1; CDR3nt: TGTGCCAGCAGCCCTCCAGGGGGAGCCGTGAACACTGAAGCTTTCTTT; CDR3aa: CASSPPGGAVNTEAFF
j_gene: TRBJ1-1; abundance: .; v_gene: TRBV19; d_gene: .; CDR3nt: TGTGCCAGTACTGAGGAATCTAGTACCGCGAAAGCTTTCTTT; CDR3aa: CASTEESSTAKAFF
j_gene: TRBJ1-5; abundance: .; v_gene: TRBV19; d_gene: .; CDR3nt: TGTGCCAGTAGTTCAGACGACAGGTTTTATAGCAATCAGCCCCAGCATTTT; CDR3aa: CASSSDDRFYSNQPQHF
j_gene: TRBJ2-3; abundance: .; v_gene: TRBV7-9; d_gene: TRBD2; CDR3nt: TGTGCCAGCAAAACTAGCGGGGGAACAGATACGCAGTATTTT; CDR3aa: CASKTSGGTDTQYF
j_gene: TRBJ2-3; abundance: .; v_gene: TRBV10-1; d_gene: .; CDR3nt: TGCGCCAGCAGTGACCAGGGGCTGACAGATACGCAGTATTTT; CDR3aa: CASSDQGLTDTQYF
j_gene: TRBJ2-7; abundance: .; v_gene: TRBV19; d_gene: TRBD2; CDR3nt: TGTGCCAGTAGTATAGAGACAGCGGGAGCGGACGAGCAGTACTTC; CDR3aa: CASSIETAGADEQYF
j_gene: TRBJ2-7; abundance: .; v_gene: TRBV19; d_gene: TRBD2; CDR3nt: TGTGCCAGTAGTGTCACTAGCGGGGACCCCTACGAGCAGTACTTC; CDR3aa: CASSVTSGDPYEQYF
j_gene: TRBJ2-7; abundance: few; v_gene: TRBV27; d_gene: TRBD2; CDR3nt: TGTGCCAGCAGTTTATCGGGCGGGGGACCCCTGGCCGTCGAGCAGTACTTC; CDR3aa: CASSLSGGGPLAVEQYF
j_gene: TRBJ2-7; abundance: once; v_gene: TRBV21-1; d_gene: .; CDR3nt: TGTGCCAGCAACACCCCCGGACTAGCGGGAGGGCCGGACGCCGAGCAGTACTTC; CDR3aa: CASNTPGLAGGPDAEQYF
j_gene: TRBJ1-3; abundance: few; v_gene: TRBV19; d_gene: .; CDR3nt: TGTGCCAGCGAGCCGTCAGGCCTGGGAAACACCATATATTTT; CDR3aa: CASEPSGLGNTIYF
j_gene: TRBJ1-3; abundance: few; v_gene: TRBV5-8; d_gene: .; CDR3nt: TGTGCCAGCAGCTTTCTACAGGGCAAGGCTGGAAACACCATATATTTT; CDR3aa: CASSFLQGKAGNTIYF
j_gene: TRBJ2-1; abundance: .; v_gene: TRBV9; d_gene: TRBD2; CDR3nt: TGTGCCAGCAGCGTAGGGGGTTCTAGCGGGAGAAATGAGCAGTTCTTC; CDR3aa: CASSVGGSSGRNEQFF
j_gene: TRBJ1-3; abundance: .; v_gene: TRBV7-8; d_gene: .; CDR3nt: TGTGCCAGCAGCACCGATACCGGGAAATTAGGTAGCACCATATATTTT; CDR3aa: CASSTDTGKLGSTIYF
j_gene: TRBJ2-7; abundance: .; v_gene: TRBV3-1/TRBV3-2; d_gene: .; CDR3nt: TGTGCCAGCAGCCACAGGGCGGGGAAGCTCTACGAGCAGTACTTC; CDR3aa: CASSHRAGKLYEQYF
j_gene: TRBJ2-2; abundance: .; v_gene: TRBV10-2; d_gene: TRBD1; CDR3nt: TGCGCCAGCGGTCGGACAGGGGGTATCACCGGGGAGCTGTTTTTT; CDR3aa: CASGRTGGITGELFF
j_gene: TRBJ2-7; abundance: .; v_gene: TRBV5-4; d_gene: TRBD1; CDR3nt: TGTGCCAGCAGCCCCTGGGACAGTCAATTCTACGAGCAGTACTTC; CDR3aa: CASSPWDSQFYEQYF
j_gene: TRBJ2-2; abundance: .; v_gene: TRBV7-9; d_gene: TRBD2; CDR3nt: TGTGCCAGCAGCTTACCCCCGACTAGCGGGGGACCCACCGGGGAGCTGTTTTTT; CDR3aa: CASSLPPTSGGPTGELFF
j_gene: TRBJ1-1; abundance: .; v_gene: TRBV9; d_gene: .; CDR3nt: TGTGCCAGCAGCGCCCGATCCAGAAACACTGAAGCTTTCTTT; CDR3aa: CASSARSRNTEAFF
j_gene: TRBJ2-1; abundance: .; v_gene: TRBV2; d_gene: TRBD2; CDR3nt: TGTGCCAGCCGAGCTAGCGGGGGGGCCTACAATGAGCAGTTCTTC; CDR3aa: CASRASGGAYNEQFF
j_gene: TRBJ1-1; abundance: .; v_gene: TRBV23-1; d_gene: .; CDR3nt: TGCGCCAGCAGTCCAAAGGACAGAAACACTGAAGCTTTCTTT; CDR3aa: CASSPKDRNTEAFF
j_gene: TRBJ2-7; abundance: .; v_gene: TRBV9; d_gene: .; CDR3nt: TGTGCCAGCAGCGTAGCCCCCGCGCGTGGCGAGCAGTACTTC; CDR3aa: CASSVAPARGEQYF
j_gene: TRBJ1-5; abundance: .; v_gene: TRBV28; d_gene: .; CDR3nt: TGTGCCAGCAGTTTGGGAGCCGGCAGTCCTAATCAGCCCAAGCATTTT; CDR3aa: CASSLGAGSPNQPKHF
j_gene: TRBJ2-3; abundance: .; v_gene: TRBV30; d_gene: TRBD1; CDR3nt: TGTGCCTGGAAAAAAGGACAGGGACCAGATACGCAGTATTTT; CDR3aa: CAWKKGQGPDTQYF